This T cell receptor beta chain is drawn from a study of cytomegalovirus exposure and HLA in healthy donors. Whole-study context: Early released data had around 89 million unique TCRs, all coming from HLA-typed donors. General study findings and limits: An apparent linkage of common viral pathogens to several of the most significant clusters emerged in a later analysis. Donors were assumed by presence/absence analyses to have roughly uniform sequencing depth. The study flagged approximately 180 TCR beta chains as cytomegalovirus-associated.

Comment on this clone: The antigen is undetermined.

Germline V lookup: CDR1 SGHNT, CDR2 YYREEE (reference sequence). CDR3 length: 13 residues. V was clipped by 1 base and J by 3 bases, with 8 bases between them. Researchers ran the PCR with 60 Vbeta and 13 Jbeta primers. TCRdb's table, derived via immunoSEQ multiplex PCR, lists solely in-frame clones and lacks some. Of 35,000 to 40,000 clones in the sample, around three fifths were seen once. The chain employs TRBV5-4 and TRBJ2-7, with D tentatively TRBD2 (5 bases). Specimen: PBMCs. The receptor was derived from a man aged 50 to 59 in good health and CMV-seropositive. CDR3 region: CASSLRLNYEQYF. In DNA form, the CDR3 reads TGTGCCAGCAGCTTGCGACTAAACTACGAGCAGTACTTC. Looking up the rest from reference TRBV5-4 and TRBJ2-7 gives the full variable domain: ETGVTQSPTHLIKTRGQQVTLRCSSQSGHNTVSWYQQALGQGPQFIFQYYREEENGRGNFPPRFSGLQFPNYSSELNVNALELDDSALYLCASSLRLNYEQYFGPGTRLTVT.